The 20 T cell receptor beta chains below all came from one sample that was sequenced in a study of blood T cells in healthy people across ages. Together with a sample-barcoded 5' primer, a J-beta primer mix was included in a second PCR lasting about 7 to 12 cycles. TCRdb passed the 5' RACE reads through MiXCR, listing each CDR3 protein once. The table records roughly 700,000 distinct CDR3 sequences, approximately 31% of them present only once. Input material: blood. The receptor source for this set is a woman older than 75 in good health.

This clonotype showed up just a few times. The rearrangement joins TRBV18 to TRBJ2-1; the D gene is possibly TRBD1 (5 bases). CDR1 is KGHSH and CDR2 is LQKENI in the germline V gene. The CDR3 extends over 16 amino acids. V gave up 1 base and J gave up 9 bases, with 19 bases separating them. This chain's CDR3 is CASSPQGQGMGREQFF. In DNA form, the CDR3 reads TGTGCCAGCTCACCACAAGGGCAGGGTATGGGCCGTGAGCAGTTCTTC.

The sample holds many counts of this clonotype. This sequence joins TRBV7-2 and TRBJ2-3; the D call may be TRBD1 or TRBD2 (6 bases each). Germline V gene data show CDR1 as SGHTA and CDR2 as FQGNSA. This CDR3 comprises 12 residues. V was trimmed by 6 bases and J by 10 bases, leaving 14 bases between them. The CDR3 DNA reads TGTGCCAGCAGGATAAACAGGGAGGCGCAGTATTTT. Protein product: CASRINREAQYF.

The J gene is TRBJ2-1, the V gene TRBV20-1; D gene unclear. Germline V gene data show CDR1 as DFQATT and CDR2 as SNEGSKA (reference sequence). The CDR3 consists of 14 residues. V lost 1 base and J lost 8, with 15 bases in between. For the CDR3, the DNA is TGCAGTGCTAGAGGCCTCGTGTTAACGGATGAGCAGTTCTTC. This translates into CSARGLVLTDEQFF.

This clonotype was seen at least ten times. This chain joins TRBV11-1 and TRBJ2-5, with 10 bases that match TRBD2. The germline V gene has CDR1 SGHAT and CDR2 FQDESV (reference sequence). The CDR3 has 15 amino acids. Losses at the gene ends were 5 bases for V and 3 bases for J; bases not matched to a gene: 6. CDR3 sequence: CASSELAGFKETQYF. CDR3 sequence (DNA): TGTGCCAGCAGCGAACTAGCGGGGTTTAAAGAGACCCAGTACTTC.

The genes are TRBV6-6 and TRBJ2-2; D gene uncertain. This CDR3 spans 11 amino acids. The germline CDR1 and CDR2 sequences are MNHNY and SVGAGI (reference sequence). Deletions cut 5 bases from V and 9 bases from J, with 7 bases between. The chain's CDR3 is CASSPRRELFF. CDR3 in DNA: TGTGCCAGCAGTCCACGCAGGGAGCTGTTTTTT.

The chain carries TRBV20-1 and TRBJ2-7; possible D gene TRBD2, 5 bases. The CDR3 is 11 residues long. Germline loops: CDR1 DFQATT, CDR2 SNEGSKA (reference sequence). V gave up 6 bases and J gave up 4 bases, with 10 bases separating them. The CDR3 region is CSARWEYEQYF. The CDR3 nucleotides read TGCAGTGCAAGATGGGAGTACGAGCAGTACTTC.

The rearrangement joins TRBV7-6 to TRBJ2-7; TRBD1 or TRBD2 may be the D gene (5 bases each). This CDR3 comprises 15 residues. CDR1 SGHVS and CDR2 FNYEAQ come from the germline V gene. V gave up 5 bases and J gave up 0 bases, with 14 bases separating them. The CDR3 is CASSPQNGASYEQYF. The CDR3 nucleotides are TGTGCCAGCAGCCCCCAGAACGGGGCCTCCTACGAGCAGTACTTC.

The CDR3 nucleotides are TGCGCCAGCAGCGTGACCGGGACATTGAACACTGAAGCTTTCTTT. It translates to CASSVTGTLNTEAFF. The J gene is TRBJ1-1, the V gene TRBV5-1, with TRBD1 as a possible D gene (6 bases). V gave up 4 bases and J gave up 0 bases, with 13 bases separating them. This CDR3 is built from 15 residues. Germline V gene data show CDR1 as SGHRS and CDR2 as YFSETQ.

This clonotype occurred a few times. The chain is built from TRBV7-3 and TRBJ1-1, with a tentative D call TRBD1 (6 bases). Germline V lookup: CDR1 SGHTA, CDR2 FQGTGA. V dropped 0 bases and J dropped 6 bases, with 11 bases sitting between them. This CDR3 has 14 residues. The CDR3 sequence: CASSLTGGGSEAFF. CDR3 sequence (DNA): TGTGCCAGCAGCTTAACGGGGGGCGGCTCTGAAGCTTTCTTT.

The rearrangement uses TRBV6-2 or TRBV6-3 and TRBJ1-1; no definite D call. This CDR3 comprises 12 residues. In germline, CDR1 is MNHEY, CDR2 SVGEGT. Trimming shortened V by 0 bases and J by 11 bases, and 10 bases separated the two germline ends. CDR3 nucleotides: TGTGCCAGCAGTTACTCGAGAGCGAGGGCTTTCTTT. It yields the protein CASSYSRARAFF.

Details on this clonotype: The junction differs from germline at one of its ends, possibly a read error. The chain combines TRBV19 with TRBJ2-1; 9 bases are shared with TRBD2. CDR1 is LNHDA and CDR2 is SQIVND in the germline V gene (reference sequence). This CDR3 is built from 15 residues. The CDR3 reads CASSFSGGRYNEQYF. CDR3 nucleotide sequence: TGTGCCAGTAGTTTTAGCGGGGGCCGCTACAATGAGCAGTATTTC.

The rearrangement joins TRBV5-1 to TRBJ1-1; TRBD1 matches at 12 bases. The CDR3 length is 15 residues. J gave up 4 bases and V 4 bases, and 5 bases lay outside the gene matches. CDR1 SGHRS and CDR2 YFSETQ come from the germline V gene. This chain's CDR3 is CASSPRGQGATEAFF. DNA of the CDR3: TGCGCCAGCAGCCCCAGGGGACAGGGGGCCACTGAAGCTTTCTTT.

This clonotype was counted many times. This rearrangement joins TRBV6-5 to TRBJ2-3, with a tentative D call TRBD1 (6 bases). Trimming took off 2 bases at V and 3 bases at J, with 15 bases between the two ends. The CDR3 sequence is 16 residues long. The V gene's germline CDR1 is MNHEY and CDR2 SVGAGI. The CDR3 coding sequence is TGTGCCAGCAGTTACCTACAGGGAGTTGGGACAGATACGCAGTATTTT. Protein: CASSYLQGVGTDTQYF.

This chain joins TRBV4-1 and TRBJ2-7; D gene unclear. Germline CDR1 reads MGHRA; CDR2 reads YSYEKL. V was cut by 2 bases and J by 1 base, with 6 bases left in between. The CDR3 consists of 13 residues. CDR3 loop: CASSQIDSYEQYF. The CDR3 DNA reads as TGCGCCAGCAGCCAAATTGATTCCTACGAGCAGTACTTC.

This clonotype was counted ten times or more. The genes are TRBV5-1 and TRBJ2-5; the match to TRBD2 covers 11 bases. V dropped 0 bases and J dropped 7; count of bases not matched to a gene: 14. Germline CDR1 reads SGHRS; CDR2 reads YFSETQ. This CDR3 contains 18 residues. The CDR3 loop is CASSLAGLAGGRGGTQYF. CDR3 sequence (DNA): TGCGCCAGCAGCTTGGCCGGGCTAGCGGGGGGACGAGGAGGGACCCAGTACTTC.

This chain joins TRBV7-2 and TRBJ2-2; D gene ambiguous. The V end lost 0 bases, the J end lost 6 bases, and 11 bases lay between the germline ends. The CDR3 contains 15 residues. The germline gives CDR1 SGHTA, CDR2 FQGNSA. The CDR3 DNA reads as TGTGCCAGCAGCTTAGCGGCACAGCTCTCCGGGGAGCTGTTTTTT. Translating gives CASSLAAQLSGELFF.

This clonotype was seen more than once but under ten times. The genes are TRBV4-3 and TRBJ1-2; D is uncertain. Trimming took off 0 bases at V and 0 bases at J, with 8 bases between the two ends. CDR1 and CDR2 (germline): LGHNA, YSLEER. This CDR3 region has 15 residues. The CDR3, as DNA: TGCGCCAGCAGCCAAGAGCGGATCTCTAACTATGGCTACACCTTC. Its protein is CASSQERISNYGYTF.

The sample holds many counts of this clonotype. The chain employs TRBV6-1 and TRBJ1-5, with unresolved D. Trimming removed 6 bases from V and 0 bases from J, with 12 bases in between. This CDR3 spans 15 amino acids. Germline lookup yields CDR1 MNHNS and CDR2 SASEGT. The CDR3, as DNA: TGTGCCAGCAGCCCGCCCCACGATAGCAATCAGCCCCAGCATTTT. This gives the protein CASSPPHDSNQPQHF.

On this clonotype: With a much larger clone just one base away, this may be a read error. V is TRBV2 and J is TRBJ2-1; TRBD2 agrees at 14 bases. Germline V gene data show CDR1 as SNHLY and CDR2 as FYNNEI. CDR3 length: 14 residues. The junction had 5 bases not matched to a gene; V was cut back by 7 bases and J by 9 bases. DNA for the CDR3: TGTGCCAGCATAGGACTAGCGGGGGGAGGTGAGCAGTTCTTC. This translates into CASIGLAGGGEQFF. Full variable domain (remainder filled in from reference TRBV2 and TRBJ2-1): EPEVTQTPSHQVTQMGQEVILRCVPISNHLYFYWYRQILGQKVEFLVSFYNNEISEKSEIFDDQFSVERPDGSNFTLKIRSTKLEDSAMYFCASIGLAGGGEQFFGPGTRLTVL.

This clonotype was recorded many times. The chain uses TRBV9 and TRBJ1-2; 7 nucleotides match TRBD1. The CDR3 covers 15 residues. The germline CDR1 and CDR2 sequences are SGDLS and YYNGEE. V dropped 4 bases and J dropped 0; count of bases not matched to a gene: 6. The CDR3 spells CASSLGTETNYGYTF. The CDR3 nucleotides are TGTGCCAGCAGCCTAGGGACAGAGACTAACTATGGCTACACCTTC.